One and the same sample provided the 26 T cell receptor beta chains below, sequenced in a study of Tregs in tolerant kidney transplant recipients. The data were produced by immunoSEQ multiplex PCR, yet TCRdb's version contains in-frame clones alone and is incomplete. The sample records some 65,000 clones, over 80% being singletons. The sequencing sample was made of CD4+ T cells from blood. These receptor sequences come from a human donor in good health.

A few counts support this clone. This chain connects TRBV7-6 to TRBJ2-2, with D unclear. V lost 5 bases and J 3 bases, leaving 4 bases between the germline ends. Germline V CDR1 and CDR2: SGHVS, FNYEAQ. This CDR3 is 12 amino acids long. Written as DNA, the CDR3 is TGTGCCAGCAGCCCGTACACCGGGGAGCTGTTTTTT. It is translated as CASSPYTGELFF.

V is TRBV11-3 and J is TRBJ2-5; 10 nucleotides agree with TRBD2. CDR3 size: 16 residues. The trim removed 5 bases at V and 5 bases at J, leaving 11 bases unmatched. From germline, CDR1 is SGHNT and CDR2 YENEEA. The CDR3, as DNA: TGTGCCAGCAGCCCTCCCGGGCTAGCGGGAGAGGAGACCCAGTACTTC. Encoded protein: CASSPPGLAGEETQYF.

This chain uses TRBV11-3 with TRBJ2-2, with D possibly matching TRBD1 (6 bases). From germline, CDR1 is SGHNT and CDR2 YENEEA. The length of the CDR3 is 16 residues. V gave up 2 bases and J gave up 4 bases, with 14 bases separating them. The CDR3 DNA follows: TGTGCCAGCAGCTTAAATTCGGACAGTCCCACCGGGGAGCTGTTTTTT. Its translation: CASSLNSDSPTGELFF.

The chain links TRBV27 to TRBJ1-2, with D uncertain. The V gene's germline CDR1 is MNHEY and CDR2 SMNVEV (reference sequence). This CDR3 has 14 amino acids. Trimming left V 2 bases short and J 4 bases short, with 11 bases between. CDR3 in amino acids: CASSLGGYPYGYTF. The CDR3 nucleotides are TGTGCCAGCAGTTTAGGAGGCTACCCCTATGGCTACACCTTC.

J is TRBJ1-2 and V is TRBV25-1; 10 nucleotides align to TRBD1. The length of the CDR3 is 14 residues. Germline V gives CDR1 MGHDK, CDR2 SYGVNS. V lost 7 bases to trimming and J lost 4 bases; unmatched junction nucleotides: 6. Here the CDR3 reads CASKGTGAGYGYTF. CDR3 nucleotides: TGTGCCAGCAAGGGGACAGGGGCGGGCTATGGCTACACCTTC.

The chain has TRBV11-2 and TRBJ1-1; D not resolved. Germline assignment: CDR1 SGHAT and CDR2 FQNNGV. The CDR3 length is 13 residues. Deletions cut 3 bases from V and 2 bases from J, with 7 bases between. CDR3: CASSFVSNTEAFF. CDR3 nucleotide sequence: TGTGCCAGCAGCTTCGTTTCCAACACTGAAGCTTTCTTT. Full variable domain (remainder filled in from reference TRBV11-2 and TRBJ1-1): EAGVAQSPRYKIIEKRQSVAFWCNPISGHATLYWYQQILGQGPKLLIQFQNNGVVDDSQLPKDRFSAERLKGVDSTLKIQPAKLEDSAVYLCASSFVSNTEAFFGQGTRLTVV.

The CDR3 nucleotides read TGTGCCACGACCTCCCGGCAGGGGCTGGGAACCGGGGAGCTGTTTTTT. Its translation: CATTSRQGLGTGELFF. The V and J genes are TRBV10-3 and TRBJ2-2, with TRBD1 as a possible D gene (6 bases). The length of the CDR3 is 16 residues. Germline values: CDR1 ENHRY, CDR2 SYGVKD. V shed 10 bases and J shed 5 bases, with 23 bases lying between them.

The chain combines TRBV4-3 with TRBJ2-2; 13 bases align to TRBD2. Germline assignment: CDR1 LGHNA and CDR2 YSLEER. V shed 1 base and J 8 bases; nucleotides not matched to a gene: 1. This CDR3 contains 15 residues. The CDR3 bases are TGCGCCAGCAGCCAAGTGACTAGCGGGAGGGGGGAGCTGTTTTTT. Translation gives CASSQVTSGRGELFF.

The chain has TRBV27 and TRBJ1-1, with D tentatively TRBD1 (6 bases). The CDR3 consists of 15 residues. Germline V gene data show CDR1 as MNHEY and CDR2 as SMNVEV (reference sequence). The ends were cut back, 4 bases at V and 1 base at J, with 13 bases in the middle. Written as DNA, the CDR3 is TGTGCCAGCAGTTATCACAGGGTGGCGAACACTGAAGCTTTCTTT. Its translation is CASSYHRVANTEAFF.

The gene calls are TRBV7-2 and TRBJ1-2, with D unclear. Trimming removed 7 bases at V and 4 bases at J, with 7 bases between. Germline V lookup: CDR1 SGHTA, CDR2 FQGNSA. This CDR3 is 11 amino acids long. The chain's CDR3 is CASTGFYGYTF. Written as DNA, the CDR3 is TGTGCCAGCACAGGTTTCTATGGCTACACCTTC.

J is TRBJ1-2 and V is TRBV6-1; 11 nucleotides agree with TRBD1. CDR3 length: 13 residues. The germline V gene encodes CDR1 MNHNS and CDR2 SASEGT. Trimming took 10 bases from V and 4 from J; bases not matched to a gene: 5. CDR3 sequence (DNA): TGTGCCACCGGGACAGGGGGTTTCTATGGCTACACCTTC. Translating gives CATGTGGFYGYTF.

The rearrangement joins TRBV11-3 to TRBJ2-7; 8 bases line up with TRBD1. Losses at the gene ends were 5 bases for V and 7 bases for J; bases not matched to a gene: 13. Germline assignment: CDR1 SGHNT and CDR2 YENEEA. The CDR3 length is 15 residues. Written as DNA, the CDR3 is TGTGCCAGCAGCCCAAGAGCTCAGGGGGCAGGGGAGCAGTACTTC. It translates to CASSPRAQGAGEQYF.

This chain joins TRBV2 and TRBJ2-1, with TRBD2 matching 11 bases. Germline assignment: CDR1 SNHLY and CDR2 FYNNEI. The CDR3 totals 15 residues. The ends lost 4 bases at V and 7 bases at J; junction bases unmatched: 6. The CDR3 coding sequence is TGTGCCAGCAGTGTGATACTAGCGGGAGTTAATGAGCAGTTCTTC. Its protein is CASSVILAGVNEQFF.

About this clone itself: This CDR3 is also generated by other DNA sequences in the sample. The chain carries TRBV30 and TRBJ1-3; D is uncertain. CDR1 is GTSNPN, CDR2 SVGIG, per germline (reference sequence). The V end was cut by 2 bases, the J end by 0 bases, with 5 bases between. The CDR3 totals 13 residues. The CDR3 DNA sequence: TGTGCCTGGAGTACAGCCTCTGGAAACACCATATATTTT. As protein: CAWSTASGNTIYF.

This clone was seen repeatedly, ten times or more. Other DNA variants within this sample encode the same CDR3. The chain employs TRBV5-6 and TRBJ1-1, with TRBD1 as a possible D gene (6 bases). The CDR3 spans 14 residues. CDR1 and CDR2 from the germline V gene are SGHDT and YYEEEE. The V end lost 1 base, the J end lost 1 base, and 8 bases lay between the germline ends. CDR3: CASSLTGPNTEAFF. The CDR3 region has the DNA TGTGCCAGCAGCTTGACAGGGCCGAACACTGAAGCTTTCTTT.

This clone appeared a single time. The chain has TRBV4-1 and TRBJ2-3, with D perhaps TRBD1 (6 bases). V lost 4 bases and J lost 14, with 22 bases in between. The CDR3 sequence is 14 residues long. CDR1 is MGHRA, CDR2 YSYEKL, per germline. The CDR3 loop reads CASSPRARTVGLYF. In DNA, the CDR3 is TGCGCCAGCAGCCCAAGAGCCCGGACAGTCGGTTTGTATTTT.

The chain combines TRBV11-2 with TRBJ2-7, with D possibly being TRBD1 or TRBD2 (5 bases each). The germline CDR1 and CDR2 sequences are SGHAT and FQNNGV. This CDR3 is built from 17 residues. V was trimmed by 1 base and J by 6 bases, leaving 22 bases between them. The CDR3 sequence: CASSLGQGRGGGSEQYF. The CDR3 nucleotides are TGTGCCAGCAGCTTAGGGCAGGGTCGGGGTGGTGGATCCGAGCAGTACTTC. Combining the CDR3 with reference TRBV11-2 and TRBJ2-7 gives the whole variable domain EAGVAQSPRYKIIEKRQSVAFWCNPISGHATLYWYQQILGQGPKLLIQFQNNGVVDDSQLPKDRFSAERLKGVDSTLKIQPAKLEDSAVYLCASSLGQGRGGGSEQYFGPGTRLTVT.

CDR3 loop: CASSLDRAIGEQYF. For the CDR3, the DNA is TGTGCCAGCAGCTTGGACAGGGCGATAGGGGAGCAGTACTTC. This rearrangement joins TRBV5-4 to TRBJ2-7; D might be TRBD1 (6 bases). Trimming took 0 bases from V and 7 from J, leaving 14 bases between them. The germline gives CDR1 SGHNT, CDR2 YYREEE (reference sequence). This CDR3 spans 14 amino acids.

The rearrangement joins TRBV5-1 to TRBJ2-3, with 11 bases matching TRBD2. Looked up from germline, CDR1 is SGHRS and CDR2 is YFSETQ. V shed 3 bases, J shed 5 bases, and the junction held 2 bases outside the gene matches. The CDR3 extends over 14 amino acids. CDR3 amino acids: CASSSTSGGDTQYF. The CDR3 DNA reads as TGCGCCAGCAGCTCTACTAGCGGGGGAGATACGCAGTATTTT.

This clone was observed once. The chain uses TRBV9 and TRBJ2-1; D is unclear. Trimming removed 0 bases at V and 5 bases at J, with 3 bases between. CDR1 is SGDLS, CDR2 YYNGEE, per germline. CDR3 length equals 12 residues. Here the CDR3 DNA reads TGTGCCAGCAGCGTAGTGAACAATGAGCAGTTCTTC. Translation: CASSVVNNEQFF. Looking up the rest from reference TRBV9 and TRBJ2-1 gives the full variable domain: DSGVTQTPKHLITATGQRVTLRCSPRSGDLSVYWYQQSLDQGLQFLIQYYNGEERAKGNILERFSAQQFPDLHSELNLSSLELGDSALYFCASSVVNNEQFFGPGTRLTVL.

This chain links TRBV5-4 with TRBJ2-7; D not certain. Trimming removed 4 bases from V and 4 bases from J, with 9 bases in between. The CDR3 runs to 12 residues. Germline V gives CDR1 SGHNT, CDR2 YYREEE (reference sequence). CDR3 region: CASSKFGYEQYF. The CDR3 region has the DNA TGTGCCAGCAGCAAGTTCGGGTACGAGCAGTACTTC.

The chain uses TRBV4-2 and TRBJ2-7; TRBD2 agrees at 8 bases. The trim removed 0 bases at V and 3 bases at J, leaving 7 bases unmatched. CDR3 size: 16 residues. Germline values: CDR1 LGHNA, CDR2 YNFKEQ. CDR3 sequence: CASSQDVAGRFYEQYF. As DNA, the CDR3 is TGTGCCAGCAGCCAAGATGTAGCGGGGAGATTCTACGAGCAGTACTTC.

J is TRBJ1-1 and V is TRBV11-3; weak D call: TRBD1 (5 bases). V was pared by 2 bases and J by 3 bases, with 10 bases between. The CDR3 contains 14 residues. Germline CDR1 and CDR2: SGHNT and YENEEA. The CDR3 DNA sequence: TGTGCCAGCAGCTTATTTCGGGGGGACACTGAAGCTTTCTTT. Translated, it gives CASSLFRGDTEAFF.

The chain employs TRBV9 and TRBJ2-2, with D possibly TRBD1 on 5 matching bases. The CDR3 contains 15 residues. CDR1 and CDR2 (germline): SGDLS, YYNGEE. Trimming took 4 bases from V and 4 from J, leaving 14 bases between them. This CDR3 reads CASSHLQARTGELFF. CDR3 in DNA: TGTGCCAGCAGCCACCTACAGGCCCGCACCGGGGAGCTGTTTTTT.

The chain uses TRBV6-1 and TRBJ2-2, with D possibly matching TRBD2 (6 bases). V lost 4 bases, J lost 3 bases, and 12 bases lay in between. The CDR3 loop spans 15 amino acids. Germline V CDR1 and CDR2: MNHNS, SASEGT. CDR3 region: CASSGGRRDTGELFF. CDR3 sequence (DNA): TGTGCCAGCAGTGGGGGGAGGAGGGACACCGGGGAGCTGTTTTTT.

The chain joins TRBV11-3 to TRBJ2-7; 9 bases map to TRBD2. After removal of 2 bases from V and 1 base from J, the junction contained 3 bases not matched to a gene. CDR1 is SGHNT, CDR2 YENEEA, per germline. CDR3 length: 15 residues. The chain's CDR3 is CASSLNLAGSYEQYF. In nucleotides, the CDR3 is TGTGCCAGCAGCTTAAACCTAGCGGGATCCTACGAGCAGTACTTC.